A single sample is the source of the 3 T cell receptor beta chains below, sequenced in a study of blood T cell repertoires in COVID-19. Using immunoSEQ multiplex PCR, the repertoire was profiled, and TCRdb retains in-frame clones only, with some absent. The sample has about 260,000 clones; around 80% are singletons. The sequenced material came from PBMCs or T cells enriched from blood (not recorded which). The receptors here all came from a man younger than 40 with acute COVID-19.

V is TRBV18 and J is TRBJ2-5, with 9 bases aligning to TRBD2. This CDR3 is 17 amino acids long. Germline CDR1 KGHSH, CDR2 LQKENI. V was clipped by 3 bases and J by 2 bases; unmatched bases: 10. CDR3 loop: CASSPSGLAIGQETQYF. In DNA form, the CDR3 reads TGTGCCAGCTCACCGTCGGGACTAGCAATAGGGCAAGAGACCCAGTACTTC.

This rearrangement joins TRBV29-1 to TRBJ1-5; D is unclear. The V gene lost 5 bases and the J gene lost 7 bases, with 15 bases spanning the gap. CDR3 size: 13 residues. Germline assignment: CDR1 SQVTM and CDR2 ANQGSEA. CDR3 sequence: CSVSTGSGQPQHF. CDR3 DNA: TGCAGCGTTTCCACCGGCTCGGGGCAGCCCCAGCATTTT.

This clone was picked up one time. V usage is TRBV29-1 and J usage is TRBJ1-2; 9 bases map to TRBD1. The CDR3 totals 13 residues. Germline lookup yields CDR1 SQVTM and CDR2 ANQGSEA. V lost 2 bases and J lost 7; bases outside the gene matches: 5. CDR3 sequence reads: CSVESGQGSGYTF. In DNA form, the CDR3 reads TGCAGCGTTGAATCTGGACAGGGGAGTGGCTACACCTTC.